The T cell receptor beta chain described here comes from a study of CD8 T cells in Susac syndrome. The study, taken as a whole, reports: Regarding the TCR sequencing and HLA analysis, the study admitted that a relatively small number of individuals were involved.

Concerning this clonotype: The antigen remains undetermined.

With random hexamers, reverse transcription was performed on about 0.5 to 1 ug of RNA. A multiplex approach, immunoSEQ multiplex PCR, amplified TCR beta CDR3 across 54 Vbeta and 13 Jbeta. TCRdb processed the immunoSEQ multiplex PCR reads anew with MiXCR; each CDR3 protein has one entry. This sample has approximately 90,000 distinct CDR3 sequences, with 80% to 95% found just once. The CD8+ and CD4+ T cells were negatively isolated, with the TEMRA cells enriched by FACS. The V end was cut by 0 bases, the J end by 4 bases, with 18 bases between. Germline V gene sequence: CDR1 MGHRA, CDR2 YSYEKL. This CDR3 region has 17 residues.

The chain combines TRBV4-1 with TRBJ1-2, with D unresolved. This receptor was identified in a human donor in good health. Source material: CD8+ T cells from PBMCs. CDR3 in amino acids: CASSQESIDLASYGYTF. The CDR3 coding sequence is TGCGCCAGCAGCCAAGAAAGCATCGACCTCGCTTCCTATGGCTACACCTTC.